This T cell receptor (beta chain) derives from a study of blood T cells in healthy people across ages (dated by TCRdb to the mid-2010s). With regard to the full study: In model experiments, template switching captured about one uniquely barcoded TCR beta cDNA molecule for every two T cells. Age-related changes in TCR beta repertoire diversity were measured in the study by deep sequencing normalized with unique cDNA molecular identifiers. Using the same blood draw, the study looked at two additional independent replicas of 1 million unique cDNA reads for two donors, one aged 18 to 30 and the other aged 80 or older. Four age groups were formed from the donors: young (average about 15 years), middle-aged (around 39), aged (around 62) and long-lived (less than 85).

The donors were under 40 Caucasian individuals from Russia, aged roughly 6 to 90 years, who were systemically healthy. Around 9.7 milliliters of peripheral blood were collected from each donor into EDTA-treated Vacutainer tubes. Ficoll-Paque density-gradient centrifugation was used to isolate PBMCs, with at least 7 million per sample. Trizol reagent was used to extract total RNA from PBMCs, with at least 5 micrograms per sample. For every donor, an aliquot of PBMCs went through flow cytometry to measure the percentages of naive CD45RAhigh/CD27high T cells. The library was made by 5' RACE. The sample was run on an Illumina HiSeq 2500. A second PCR of about 6 to 11 cycles was performed with a sample-barcoded 5' primer and a J-beta primer mix. Each TCR beta cDNA molecule received a unique molecular identifier from a template-switch 5' adaptor carrying 12 random nucleotides. Each sample yielded at least 3 million CDR3-containing paired-end reads. The Mint cDNA synthesis kit, primed by a TRBC-specific oligonucleotide, was used to synthesize first-strand cDNA from all RNA. Following uracil-DNA glycosylase treatment, all cDNA underwent a first 18-cycle PCR with the universal primers M1SS and BC2_uni_R. Under the source paper's analysis protocol: For normalization, 1 million high-quality reads, each with a distinct molecular identifier, were randomly selected from each sample. Instead of being binned into consensus sequences, reads that shared molecular identifiers were thrown out. CDR3 identification, clonotype clustering and error correction used MiTCR with a Q25 quality threshold and the strictest error-elimination algorithm. A nonparametric unseen species model using Euler transformation provided a lower-bound estimate of total TCR beta diversity. TCRdb reran the public reads through fastp at Q25 and MiXCR, keeping productive beta chains. Rows merge per CDR3 protein into single entries with the most common DNA and genes. What appears here as the V and J calls and clone size reflects TCRdb's work, not the paper's. Present in this sample are more than 600,000 distinct CDR3 sequences, approximately 25% of which were seen just once. Under 10% of the sample rests with the top ten.

The CDR3 spans 18 residues, from the cysteine through the phenylalanine. The entry retains the CDR3 DNA only, 54 bases that are in frame from base 1. From a lookup of the germline V gene (reference sequence), CDR1 and CDR2 are SGHNT and YYREEE. On this clonotype itself: Its antigen specificity is not known. The record has no base qualities; no much larger clone is one base away.

Findings and caveats that apply to the study as a whole: The CMV infection status of donors was not known, potentially confounding age-related changes in expanded clonotypes. Conclusive comparison of naive and antigen-experienced compartments was prevented by the profiling of bulk unsorted PBMCs. Compared with the aged group, the long-lived group had more naive CD4+ T cells, fewer expanded clones and increased TCR diversity, suggesting age selection. Observed TCR beta diversity correlated strongly with the percentage of naive T cells measured by flow cytometry. As age increased, observed TCR beta diversity per million T cells dropped in a roughly linear way, and a significant reduction was already evident by age about 40. Estimates of total diversity from one million sequenced T cells were regarded as lower bounds and underestimates.

These same records also appear under a second study, on T cells of mothers and their children. As that second paper reports: Donors were nine systemically healthy Caucasian individuals: three mothers and their six children. cDNA synthesis used all of the extracted RNA, with roughly 1.6 ug of RNA in each 15 ul reaction. In the second PCR, the M1S primer added sample barcodes and 2-4 random nucleotides. Over 10 million TCR beta CDR3 reads came from each mother, compared with 2.5 million to 3.5 million reads from each child. Thymic selection shapes the output of TCR recombination in a similar way in related and unrelated pairs, and inherited differences have a minor effect. Normalized repertoire overlap was always slightly but never significantly higher in related than unrelated mother-child pairs. With a sensitivity of approximately 100 clones per million clonotypes, no persistent microchimeric T cell clones were detected. The study used deep NGS to compare TCR beta repertoires of mothers and children, seeking features distinguishing related mother-child pairs from unrelated individuals. Mothers averaged approximately 41 +/- 4 years of age and children averaged 11 +/- 4 years. Libraries were sequenced on Illumina HiSeq 2000 with 100+100 nt paired-end reads after adapter ligation with NEBNext reagents. To prevent cross-contamination, the mother and child libraries were prepared one month apart and sequenced in separate runs. For each donor, somewhere between about 500,000 and 2,000,000 distinct TCR beta clonotypes were identified. Naive TCR beta clonotypes were estimated from low-frequency clonotypes matched to each donor's FACS-determined naive share, without sorting.

The sequence is built from TRBV5-4 and TRBJ2-5; TRBD2 agrees with 9 junctional bases. The end of the DNA fits TRBJ2-1 better, so the J call may be wrong. This receptor was identified in a boy aged 5 to 17 in good health. Sequencing was carried out using blood. In nucleotides, the sequence is TGTGCCAGCAGCTTTCGTTCGCGGGGGGGCCACGTTTCGAATGAGCAGTTCTTC. It translates to CASSFRSRGGHVSNEQFF.